The entry below describes one T cell receptor (beta chain). Looked up from germline, CDR1 is MNHEY and CDR2 is SMNVEV (reference sequence). J was trimmed by 7 bases and V by 4 bases; bases with no gene match: 22. This CDR3 is built from 20 residues. This entry belongs to a study of response to subunit inactivated influenza vaccine. From the RT-PCR reads, TCRdb called clonotypes with MiXCR, one entry per CDR3 protein. The top ten clones hold about 9.4% of a sample with fewer than 350,000 distinct CDR3 sequences, around a fifth of them seen once. The TCR sequence derives from a man between 45 and 75 years old who received an inactivated influenza vaccine. The gene calls are TRBV27 and TRBJ1-4; 9 bases line up with TRBD1. The material was PBMCs from blood, obtained less than 22 months after vaccination. As DNA, the CDR3 is TGTGCCAGCAGTTCCCTAGAGGATACTGCCCGGGACAGGGCGTCTGAAAAACTGTTTTTT. This translates into CASSSLEDTARDRASEKLFF.